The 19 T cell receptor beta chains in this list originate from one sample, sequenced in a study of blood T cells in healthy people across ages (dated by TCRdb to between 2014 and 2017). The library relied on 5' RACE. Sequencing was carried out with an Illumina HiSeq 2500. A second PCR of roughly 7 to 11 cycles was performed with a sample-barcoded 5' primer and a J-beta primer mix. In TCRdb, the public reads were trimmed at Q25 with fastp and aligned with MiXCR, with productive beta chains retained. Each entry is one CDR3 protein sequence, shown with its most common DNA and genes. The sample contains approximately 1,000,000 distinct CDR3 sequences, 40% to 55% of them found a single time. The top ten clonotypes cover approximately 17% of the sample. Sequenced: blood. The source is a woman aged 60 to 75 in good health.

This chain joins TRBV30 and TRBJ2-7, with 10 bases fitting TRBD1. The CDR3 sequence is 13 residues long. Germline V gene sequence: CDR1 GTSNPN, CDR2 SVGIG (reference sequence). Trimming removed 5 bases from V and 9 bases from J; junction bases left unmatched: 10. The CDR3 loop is CAWDVGDRGTQYF. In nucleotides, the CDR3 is TGTGCCTGGGATGTCGGGGACAGGGGCACGCAGTACTTC.

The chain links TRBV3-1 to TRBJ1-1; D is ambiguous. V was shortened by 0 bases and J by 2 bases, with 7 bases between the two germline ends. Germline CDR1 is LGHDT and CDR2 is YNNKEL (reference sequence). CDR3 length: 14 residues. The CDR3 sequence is CASSQDEVNTEAFF. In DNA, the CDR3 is TGTGCCAGCAGCCAAGATGAGGTAAACACTGAAGCTTTCTTT.

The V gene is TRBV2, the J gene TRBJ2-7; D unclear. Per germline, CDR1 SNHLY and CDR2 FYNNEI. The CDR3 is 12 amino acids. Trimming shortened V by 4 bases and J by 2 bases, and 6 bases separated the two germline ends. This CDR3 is CASSVSAYEQYF. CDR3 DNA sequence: TGTGCCAGCAGTGTATCAGCCTACGAGCAGTACTTC.

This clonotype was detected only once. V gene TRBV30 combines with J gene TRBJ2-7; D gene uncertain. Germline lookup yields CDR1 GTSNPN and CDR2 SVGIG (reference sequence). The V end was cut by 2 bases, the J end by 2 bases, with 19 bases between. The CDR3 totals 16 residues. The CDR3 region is CAWSKSREGTTYEQYF. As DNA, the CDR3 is TGTGCCTGGAGTAAATCCCGCGAAGGAACCACCTACGAGCAGTACTTC.

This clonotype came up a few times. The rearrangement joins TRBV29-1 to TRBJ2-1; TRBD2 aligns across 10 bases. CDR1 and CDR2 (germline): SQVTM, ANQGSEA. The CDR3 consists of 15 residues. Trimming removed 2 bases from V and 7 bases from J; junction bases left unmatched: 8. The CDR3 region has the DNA TGCAGCGTTGAACTCTGGCTAGCGGGAGTAAATGAGCAGTTCTTC. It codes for CSVELWLAGVNEQFF.

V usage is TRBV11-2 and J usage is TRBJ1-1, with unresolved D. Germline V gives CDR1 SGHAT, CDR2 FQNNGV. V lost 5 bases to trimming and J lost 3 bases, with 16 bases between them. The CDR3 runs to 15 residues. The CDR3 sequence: CASSLLTRTDTEAFF. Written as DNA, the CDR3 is TGTGCCAGCAGCCTATTGACCCGTACCGACACTGAAGCTTTCTTT. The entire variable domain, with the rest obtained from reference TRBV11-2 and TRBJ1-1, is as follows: EAGVAQSPRYKIIEKRQSVAFWCNPISGHATLYWYQQILGQGPKLLIQFQNNGVVDDSQLPKDRFSAERLKGVDSTLKIQPAKLEDSAVYLCASSLLTRTDTEAFFGQGTRLTVV.

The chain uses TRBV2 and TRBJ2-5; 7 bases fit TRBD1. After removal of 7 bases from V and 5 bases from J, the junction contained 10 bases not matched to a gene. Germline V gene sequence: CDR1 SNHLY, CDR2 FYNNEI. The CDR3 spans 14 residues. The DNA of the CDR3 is TGTGCCAGCACTCCCGACAGGGTTGGGGAGACCCAGTACTTC. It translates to CASTPDRVGETQYF. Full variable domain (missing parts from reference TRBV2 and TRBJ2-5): EPEVTQTPSHQVTQMGQEVILRCVPISNHLYFYWYRQILGQKVEFLVSFYNNEISEKSEIFDDQFSVERPDGSNFTLKIRSTKLEDSAMYFCASTPDRVGETQYFGPGTRLLVL.

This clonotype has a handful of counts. CDR3 region: CASSQERGRRTEAFF. In nucleotides, the CDR3 is TGTGCCAGCAGCCAAGAAAGGGGAAGACGGACTGAAGCTTTCTTT. This rearrangement joins TRBV4-2 to TRBJ1-1, with D possibly being TRBD1 (5 bases). The germline CDR1 and CDR2 sequences are LGHNA and YNFKEQ. V was pared by 0 bases and J by 5 bases, with 13 bases between. The CDR3 has 15 amino acids.

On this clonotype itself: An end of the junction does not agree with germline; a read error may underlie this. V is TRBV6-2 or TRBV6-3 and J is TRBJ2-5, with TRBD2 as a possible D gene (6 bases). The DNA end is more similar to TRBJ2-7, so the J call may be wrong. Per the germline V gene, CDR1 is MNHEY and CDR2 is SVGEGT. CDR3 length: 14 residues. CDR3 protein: CASRYWREGGEQYF. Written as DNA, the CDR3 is TGTGCCAGCAGGTACTGGCGGGAAGGAGGCGAGCAGTACTTC.

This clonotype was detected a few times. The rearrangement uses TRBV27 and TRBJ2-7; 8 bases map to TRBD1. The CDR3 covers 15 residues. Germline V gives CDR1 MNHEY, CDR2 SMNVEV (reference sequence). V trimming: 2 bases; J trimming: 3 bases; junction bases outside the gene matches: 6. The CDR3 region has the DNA TGTGCCAGCAGTTTAGGGACAGGTAGTTTCTACGAGCAGTACTTC. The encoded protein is CASSLGTGSFYEQYF.

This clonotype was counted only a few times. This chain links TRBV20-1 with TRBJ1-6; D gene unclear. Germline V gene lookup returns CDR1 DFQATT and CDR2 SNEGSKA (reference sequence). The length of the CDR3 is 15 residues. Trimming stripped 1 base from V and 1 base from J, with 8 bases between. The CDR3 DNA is TGCAGTGCTAGAGTGGGCAGATCCTATAATTCACCCCTCCACTTT. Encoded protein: CSARVGRSYNSPLHF.

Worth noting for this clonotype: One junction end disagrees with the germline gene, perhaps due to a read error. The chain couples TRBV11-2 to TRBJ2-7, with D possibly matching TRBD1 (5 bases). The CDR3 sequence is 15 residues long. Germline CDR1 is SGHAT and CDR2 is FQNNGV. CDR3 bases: TGTGCCCGCAGCTTATTGGGGCGCTGGTCCTACGAGCAGTACTTC. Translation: CARSLLGRWSYEQYF. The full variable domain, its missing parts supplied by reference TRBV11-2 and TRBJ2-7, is EAGVAQSPRYKIIEKRQSVAFWCNPISGHATLYWYQQILGQGPKLLIQFQNNGVVDDSQLPKDRFSAERLKGVDSTLKIQPAKLEDSAVYLCARSLLGRWSYEQYFGPGTRLTVT.

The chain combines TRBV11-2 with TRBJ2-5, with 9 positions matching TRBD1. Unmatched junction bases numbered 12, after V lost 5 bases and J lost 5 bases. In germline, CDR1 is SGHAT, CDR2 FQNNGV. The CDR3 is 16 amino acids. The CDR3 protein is CASSPVMTGGVETQYF. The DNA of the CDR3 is TGTGCCAGCAGCCCCGTCATGACAGGGGGAGTCGAGACCCAGTACTTC.

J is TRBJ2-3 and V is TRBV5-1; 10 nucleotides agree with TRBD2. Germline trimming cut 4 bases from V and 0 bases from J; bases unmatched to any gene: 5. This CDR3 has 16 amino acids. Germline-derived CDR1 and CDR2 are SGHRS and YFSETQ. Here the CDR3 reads CASSETSGESTDTQYF. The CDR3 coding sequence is TGCGCCAGCAGCGAAACTAGCGGGGAAAGCACAGATACGCAGTATTTT.

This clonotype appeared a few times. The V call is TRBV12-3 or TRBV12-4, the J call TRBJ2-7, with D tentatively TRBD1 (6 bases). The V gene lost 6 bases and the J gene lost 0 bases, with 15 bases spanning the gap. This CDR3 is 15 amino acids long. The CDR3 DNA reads TGTGCCAGCAGCCCAGGGGCGGGCGTCTCCTACGAGCAGTACTTC. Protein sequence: CASSPGAGVSYEQYF.

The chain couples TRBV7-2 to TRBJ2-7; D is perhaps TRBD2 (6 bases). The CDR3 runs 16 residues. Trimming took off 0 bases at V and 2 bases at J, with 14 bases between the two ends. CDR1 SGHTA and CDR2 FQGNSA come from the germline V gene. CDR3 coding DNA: TGTGCCAGCAGCTTAGCGAGGATGGGACTGCCCTACGAGCAGTACTTC. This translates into CASSLARMGLPYEQYF. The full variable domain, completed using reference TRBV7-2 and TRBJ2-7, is GAGVSQSPSNKVTEKGKDVELRCDPISGHTALYWYRQSLGQGLEFLIYFQGNSAPDKSGLPSDRFSAERTGGSVSTLTIQRTQQEDSAVYLCASSLARMGLPYEQYFGPGTRLTVT.

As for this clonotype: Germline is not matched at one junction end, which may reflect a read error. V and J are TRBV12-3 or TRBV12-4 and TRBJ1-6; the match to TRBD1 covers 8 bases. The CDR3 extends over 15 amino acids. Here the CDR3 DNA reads TGTGCCAGCAGTTTGATCCAGGGGGCAAATTCACCCCCCCACTTT. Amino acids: CASSLIQGANSPPHF.

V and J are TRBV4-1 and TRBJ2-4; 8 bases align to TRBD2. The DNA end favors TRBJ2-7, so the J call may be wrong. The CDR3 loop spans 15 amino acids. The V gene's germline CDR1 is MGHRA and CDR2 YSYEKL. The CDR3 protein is CASSQQLAGFYEQYF. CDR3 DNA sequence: TGCGCCAGCAGCCAACAGCTAGCGGGCTTCTACGAGCAGTACTTC.

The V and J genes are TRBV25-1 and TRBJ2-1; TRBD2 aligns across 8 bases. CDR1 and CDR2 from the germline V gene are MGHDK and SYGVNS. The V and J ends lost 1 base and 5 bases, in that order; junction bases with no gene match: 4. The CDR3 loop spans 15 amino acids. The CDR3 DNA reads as TGTGCCAGCAGTGAATTACTAGCGGCAAACAATGAGCAGTTCTTC. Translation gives CASSELLAANNEQFF.